A selection of T cell receptor beta chains follows, all from one sample in a study of OX40 agonist ivuxolimab in advanced cancers. The data were produced by immunoSEQ multiplex PCR, yet TCRdb's version contains in-frame clones alone and is incomplete. The sample includes about 49,000 clones, less than 85% of them seen just once. This material consisted of CD4+ or CD8+ T cells sorted from blood, taken in a trial of the OX40 agonist ivuxolimab. Receptors were obtained from an adult with an advanced solid tumor such as melanoma, head and neck, liver or kidney cancer. Both conserved end residues are part of each CDR3. D genes are given only for firm matches. Size values are once, few and many counts, or a class for expanded clones, and some rows have none.

>-|TRBV9|-|TRBJ1-2
CASSADRLRLFGYTF
TGTGCCAGCAGCGCCGACAGGCTACGTCTCTTTGGCTACACCTTC
>-|TRBV6-6|-|TRBJ1-4
CASSLTGPTTGEKLFF
TGTGCCAGCAGCCTGACAGGACCGACAACTGGTGAAAAACTGTTTTTT
>-|TRBV10-3|-|TRBJ2-2
CAITPQNGGMIGELFF
TGTGCCATCACCCCTCAGAACGGGGGTATGATTGGGGAGCTGTTTTTT
>-|TRBV11-2|-|TRBJ2-3
CASSLEAVSTDTQYF
TGTGCCAGCAGCCTAGAGGCGGTTAGCACAGATACGCAGTATTTT
>-|TRBV2|-|TRBJ1-1
CASREFGTEAFF
TGTGCCAGCAGGGAATTTGGCACTGAAGCTTTCTTT
>few|TRBV2|-|TRBJ1-2
CASSEVPGTDYGYTF
TGTGCCAGCAGTGAAGTTCCGGGTACGGACTATGGCTACACCTTC
>-|TRBV28|-|TRBJ1-5
CASSLSSFKQPQHF
TGTGCCAGCAGTTTGTCATCCTTCAAACAGCCCCAGCATTTT
>-|TRBV10-3|-|TRBJ2-7
CAISESEGALTSYEQYF
TGTGCCATCAGTGAGTCGGAGGGGGCACTTACTTCCTACGAGCAGTACTTC
>-|TRBV2|-|TRBJ2-5
CAIREESQETQYF
TGTGCCATCCGTGAGGAGAGCCAAGAGACCCAGTACTTC
>few|TRBV28|-|TRBJ2-1
CASSLSVRRAQFF
TGTGCCAGCAGTTTGTCAGTTCGAAGGGCGCAGTTCTTC
>-|TRBV2|TRBD1|TRBJ1-5
CASSGPRTGLNQPQHF
TGTGCCAGCAGTGGACCTCGGACAGGGTTAAATCAGCCCCAGCATTTT
>-|TRBV18|-|TRBJ1-1
CASSPPWAGMNTEAFF
TGTGCCAGCTCACCACCATGGGCAGGGATGAACACTGAAGCTTTCTTT
>-|TRBV19|-|TRBJ1-6
CASSIGGSPLHF
TGTGCCAGTAGTATAGGAGGCTCACCCCTCCACTTT
>-|TRBV4-3|TRBD1|TRBJ1-2
CASSQGLQGYGYTF
TGCGCCAGCAGCCAGGGCCTACAGGGGTATGGCTACACCTTC
>-|TRBV27|TRBD1|TRBJ1-1
CASSRTGTEAFF
TGTGCCAGCAGTAGGACAGGGACTGAAGCTTTCTTT
>once|TRBV11-2|TRBD1|TRBJ2-7
CASSLVGGDEQYF
TGTGCCAGCAGCTTAGTAGGGGGCGACGAGCAGTACTTC
>-|TRBV6-5|-|TRBJ2-2
CASSYRRGEGGELFF
TGTGCCAGCAGTTACCGGCGGGGTGAAGGCGGGGAGCTGTTTTTT
>-|TRBV10-2|-|TRBJ2-7
CASSESGGSREQYF
TGCGCCAGCAGTGAGTCGGGGGGATCGCGTGAGCAGTACTTC
>-|TRBV7-7|-|TRBJ1-3
CASSLGERSSGNTIYF
TGTGCCAGCAGCTTGGGCGAGAGAAGCTCTGGAAACACCATATATTTT
>once|TRBV9|-|TRBJ2-1
CASSVDHGTGGANEQFF
TGTGCCAGCAGCGTAGATCACGGGACCGGTGGAGCCAATGAGCAGTTCTTC
>few|TRBV4-3|-|TRBJ1-5
CASSQDLGALRDQPQHF
TGCGCCAGCAGCCAAGATCTAGGGGCCCTAAGGGACCAGCCCCAGCATTTT
>-|TRBV27|-|TRBJ1-1
CAIRSYYLNTEAFF
TGTGCCATCCGGTCCTATTATTTGAACACTGAAGCTTTCTTT
>-|TRBV4-2|-|TRBJ1-1
CASSPGPLSGEEAFF
TGTGCCAGCAGCCCGGGTCCCCTCTCCGGGGAAGAAGCTTTCTTT
>few|TRBV9|TRBD2|TRBJ2-5
CASSVGASGVETQYF
TGTGCCAGCAGCGTAGGCGCTAGCGGGGTTGAGACCCAGTACTTC
>once|TRBV27|-|TRBJ1-5
CASSYGGQPQHF
TGTGCCAGCAGTTATGGAGGCCAGCCCCAGCATTTT
>-|TRBV11-2|-|TRBJ2-2
CASSLVLNTGELFF
TGTGCCAGCAGCTTAGTTCTGAACACCGGGGAGCTGTTTTTT
>-|TRBV13|-|TRBJ2-1
CASSFPSGGPRGNEQFF
TGTGCCAGCAGCTTTCCCTCTGGGGGCCCTAGAGGCAATGAGCAGTTCTTC
>once|TRBV28|-|TRBJ2-3
CASSSTAISTDTQYF
TGTGCCAGCAGTTCGACAGCAATTAGCACAGATACGCAGTATTTT
>-|TRBV21-1|-|TRBJ1-5
CASSKESGGPQHF
TGTGCCAGCAGCAAAGAAAGCGGGGGACCCCAGCATTTT
>-|TRBV10-1|TRBD1|TRBJ2-5
CASKSGQGSSEGQETQYF
TGCGCCAGCAAATCAGGACAGGGAAGTAGCGAAGGCCAAGAGACCCAGTACTTC
>-|TRBV7-9|-|TRBJ2-5
CASSLPPLLTVQETQYF
TGTGCCAGCAGCTTACCCCCGTTGCTGACAGTCCAAGAGACCCAGTACTTC
>-|TRBV27|-|TRBJ2-1
CASSPTDNEQFF
TGTGCCAGCAGCCCGACAGACAATGAGCAGTTCTTC
>-|TRBV2|TRBD2|TRBJ2-3
CASSVGRGVTDTQYF
TGTGCCAGCAGTGTGGGGCGGGGGGTCACAGATACGCAGTATTTT
>once|TRBV6-4|-|TRBJ2-1
CASSSFGGKEQFF
TGTGCCAGCAGCTCGTTTGGAGGGAAAGAGCAGTTCTTC
>-|TRBV5-1|-|TRBJ1-1
CASSSDGPSGTEAFF
TGCGCCAGCAGCTCAGACGGACCTTCGGGCACTGAAGCTTTCTTT
>-|TRBV10-3|-|TRBJ2-3
CAISEKGDRTDTQYF
TGTGCCATCAGTGAGAAGGGGGACCGCACAGATACGCAGTATTTT
>-|TRBV4-3|-|TRBJ1-1
CASSQDRWGGMAFF
TGCGCCAGCAGCCAAGATCGGTGGGGGGGGATGGCTTTCTTT
>-|TRBV9|TRBD1|TRBJ2-5
CASSVGEYRGETQYF
TGTGCCAGCAGCGTAGGAGAGTACAGGGGGGAGACCCAGTACTTC
>once|TRBV15|-|TRBJ1-2
CATSRGAGDGYTF
TGTGCCACCAGCAGAGGGGCAGGGGATGGCTACACCTTC
>-|TRBV4-3|TRBD1|TRBJ1-1
CASSQGNRGTEAFF
TGCGCCAGCAGCCAAGGGAACAGGGGAACTGAAGCTTTCTTT
>-|TRBV4-2|-|TRBJ1-4
CASSQDWGLELATNEKLFF
TGTGCCAGCAGCCAAGATTGGGGGTTGGAACTCGCAACTAATGAAAAACTGTTTTTT
>-|TRBV4-1|-|TRBJ2-5
CASSLVGTGETQYF
TGCGCCAGCAGCCTTGTGGGGACTGGGGAGACCCAGTACTTC
>-|TRBV4-3|-|TRBJ2-1
CASSQEGYNEQFF
TGCGCCAGCAGCCAAGAAGGGTACAATGAGCAGTTCTTC
>many|TRBV7-8|TRBD1|TRBJ1-5
CASSSTGEGGNQPQHF
TGTGCCAGCAGCTCCACAGGGGAAGGGGGCAATCAGCCCCAGCATTTT
>-|TRBV11-2|-|TRBJ2-2
CASSRPTGELFF
TGTGCCAGCAGCAGACCCACCGGGGAGCTGTTTTTT
>-|TRBV4-1|-|TRBJ1-1
CASSQPFQLGLNTEAFF
TGCGCCAGCAGCCAACCCTTCCAATTGGGCCTGAACACTGAAGCTTTCTTT
>-|TRBV11-2|TRBD1|TRBJ2-4
CASKGRQGGKNIQYF
TGTGCCAGCAAGGGTAGACAGGGGGGGAAAAACATTCAGTACTTC
>-|TRBV14|-|TRBJ2-2
CASSHPRDDTGELFF
TGTGCCAGCAGCCACCCCCGGGACGACACCGGGGAGCTGTTTTTT
>-|TRBV9|-|TRBJ2-1
CASSTSNEQFF
TGTGCCAGCAGCACCAGCAATGAGCAGTTCTTC
>few|TRBV9|TRBD1|TRBJ2-5
CASSVTDRGLETQYF
TGTGCCAGCAGCGTGACGGACAGGGGACTCGAGACCCAGTACTTC
>-|TRBV21-1|-|TRBJ1-2
CASSKAPGGYGYTF
TGTGCCAGCAGCAAAGCGCCGGGGGGCTATGGCTACACCTTC
>few|TRBV7-2|-|TRBJ1-6
CASSHELGNSPLHF
TGTGCCAGCAGCCACGAGCTGGGGAATTCACCCCTCCACTTT
>-|TRBV28|-|TRBJ2-7
CASRVSGVVHEQYF
TGTGCCAGCAGGGTTTCAGGGGTTGTCCACGAGCAGTACTTC
>-|TRBV4-1|-|TRBJ1-1
CASSQDRGAGKWTEAFF
TGCGCCAGCAGCCAAGATAGGGGGGCAGGGAAGTGGACTGAAGCTTTCTTT
>few|TRBV5-1|TRBD2|TRBJ2-2
CASSLSASGGAYTGELFF
TGCGCCAGCAGCTTGTCTGCTAGCGGGGGGGCCTACACCGGGGAGCTGTTTTTT
>few|TRBV7-9|TRBD2|TRBJ2-5
CASSPNTGTSDQETQYF
TGTGCCAGCAGCCCGAACACCGGGACTAGCGATCAAGAGACCCAGTACTTC
>-|TRBV7-8|TRBD2|TRBJ2-5
CASSRSGLAGGKETQYF
TGTGCCAGCAGCAGATCGGGACTAGCGGGGGGGAAAGAGACCCAGTACTTC
>-|TRBV4-1|-|TRBJ2-1
CASSQDSGLNNEQFF
TGCGCCAGCAGCCAAGATTCCGGACTTAACAATGAGCAGTTCTTC
>-|TRBV7-9|-|TRBJ2-6
CASSLSFYRRSGANVLTF
TGTGCCAGCAGCTTATCCTTCTACAGGAGATCTGGGGCCAACGTCCTGACTTTC
>-|TRBV19|TRBD1|TRBJ2-1
CASTPRDSSYNEQFF
TGTGCCAGTACCCCGAGGGACAGCTCCTACAATGAGCAGTTCTTC